The T cell receptor beta chain under discussion was sequenced for a study of blood T cell repertoires in COVID-19. Looking at the study overall: COVID-19 samples, acute and convalescent, were from the United States, Italy and Spain. The cDNA or gDNA used as material had been derived from T cells, B-cell-depleted T cells, or PBMCs.

In the original workflow: Estimation of nucleated cell counts relied on the amplification of reference gene primers. Produced via immunoSEQ multiplex PCR; TCRdb's table is partial and in-frame only. Clone size and the V and J calls come from that table; the DNA yielded D and trimming. The table has fewer than 75,000 clones, approximately 86% seen once. After removal of 1 base from V and 6 bases from J, the junction contained 0 bases not matched to a gene. From germline, CDR1 is MNHEY and CDR2 SVGAGI. This CDR3 contains 14 residues. In the case of this clone: The same CDR3 can be traced to other DNA sequences in this sample.

Specimen: peripheral blood. This chain joins TRBV6-5 and TRBJ1-6; TRBD1 agrees at 7 bases. This clonotype was obtained from a man aged 50-59 years with active COVID-19. The DNA of the CDR3 is TGTGCCAGCAGTTACTACAGGGGTAATTCACCCCTCCACTTT. As protein: CASSYYRGNSPLHF.